This passage covers 19 T cell receptor beta chains from one sample sequenced in a study of blood T cells in healthy people across ages. Together with a sample-barcoded 5' primer, a J-beta primer mix was included in a second PCR lasting about 6 to 11 cycles. TCRdb used MiXCR to reprocess the 5' RACE reads, holding one entry per CDR3 protein. The data show fewer than 800,000 distinct CDR3 sequences, 49% seen once. The material sequenced was blood. All receptors come from an older woman in good health.

This chain joins TRBV7-2 and TRBJ2-7; 7 bases line up with TRBD2. Germline V lookup: CDR1 SGHTA, CDR2 FQGNSA. V trimming: 7 bases; J trimming: 3 bases; junction bases outside the gene matches: 9. CDR3 length: 14 amino acids. CDR3 sequence: CASKPIAGSYEQYF. The DNA of the CDR3 is TGTGCCAGCAAGCCTATAGCGGGCAGCTACGAGCAGTACTTC.

The genes are TRBV9 and TRBJ2-5; the D is unclear. Germline V gives CDR1 SGDLS, CDR2 YYNGEE. The V end was cut by 3 bases, the J end by 1 base, with 10 bases between. The CDR3 is made up of 14 amino acids. CDR3 amino acids: CASSAGPVQETQYF. The CDR3 DNA follows: TGTGCCAGCAGCGCCGGCCCAGTCCAAGAGACCCAGTACTTC.

The gene calls are TRBV5-1 and TRBJ2-3, with TRBD1 matching over 9 bases. Unmatched junction bases numbered 5, after V lost 4 bases and J lost 2 bases. Germline CDR1 is SGHRS and CDR2 is YFSETQ. The CDR3 contains 15 residues. CDR3 sequence (DNA): TGCGCCAGCAGCCGGACAGGGGAAAACACAGATACGCAGTATTTT. It translates to CASSRTGENTDTQYF.

This clonotype was counted between two and nine times. This rearrangement joins TRBV29-1 to TRBJ2-7, with D possibly TRBD1 on 7 matching bases. The CDR3 contains 14 residues. The ends were cut back, 4 bases at V and 4 bases at J, with 17 bases in the middle. Germline lookup yields CDR1 SQVTM and CDR2 ANQGSEA. CDR3 nucleotide sequence: TGCAGCGTTGGGAGCCTGGAGGGGGCTTACGAGCAGTACTTC. This gives the protein CSVGSLEGAYEQYF.

The chain has TRBV30 and TRBJ2-4; D call uncertain. V lost 1 base and J 13 bases, leaving 8 bases between the germline ends. The CDR3 runs 10 residues. The germline V gene encodes CDR1 GTSNPN and CDR2 SVGIG (reference sequence). CDR3 sequence (DNA): TGTGCCTGGAGTGGTTCTGAGCAGTACTTC. Its protein product is CAWSGSEQYF.

The gene calls are TRBV7-3 and TRBJ2-2; 15 bases align to TRBD2. Trimming took 4 bases from V and 0 from J; bases not matched to a gene: 3. The CDR3 extends over 18 amino acids. Germline-derived CDR1 and CDR2 are SGHTA and FQGTGA. CDR3 DNA sequence: TGTGCCAGCAGCTATGGACTAGCGGGAGGGTCGAACACCGGGGAGCTGTTTTTT. This codes for CASSYGLAGGSNTGELFF.

The chain is built from TRBV2 and TRBJ1-4, with D hard to call. V lost 6 bases and J lost 4, with 12 bases in between. The germline CDR1 and CDR2 sequences are SNHLY and FYNNEI. The CDR3 totals 14 residues. CDR3 DNA sequence: TGTGCCAGCAGGGCCTCCGAGGGTAATGAAAAACTGTTTTTT. Translated: CASRASEGNEKLFF.

This chain connects TRBV14 to TRBJ1-2, with TRBD1 as a possible D gene (5 bases). CDR1 and CDR2 (germline): SGHDN, FVKESK. This CDR3 region has 13 residues. Deletions cut 3 bases from V and 7 bases from J, with 12 bases between. CDR3 residues: CASSQGRGFGYTF. The CDR3, as DNA: TGTGCCAGCAGCCAGGGACGGGGCTTTGGCTACACCTTC.

The J gene is TRBJ2-1, the V gene TRBV20-1; weak D call: TRBD1 (5 bases). V was trimmed by 5 bases and J by 10 bases, leaving 15 bases between them. The CDR3 has 12 residues. In germline, CDR1 is DFQATT, CDR2 SNEGSKA (reference sequence). CDR3 DNA: TGCAGTGCTTCGTTACAGGCAAACGAGCAGTTCTTC. As protein: CSASLQANEQFF.

The chain recombines TRBV20-1 with TRBJ1-2; no reliable D call. Trimming took 2 bases from V and 4 from J, leaving 26 bases between them. Germline V gene data show CDR1 as DFQATT and CDR2 as SNEGSKA (reference sequence). CDR3 length: 18 residues. CDR3 DNA: TGCAGTGCTAGATCCGTTCTTTCTAGAGAAGTCGATAGCTATGGCTACACCTTC. This encodes CSARSVLSREVDSYGYTF.

V is TRBV4-2 and J is TRBJ2-5; TRBD2 is a possible D gene (6 bases). V was trimmed by 6 bases and J by 11 bases, leaving 31 bases between them. The germline gives CDR1 LGHNA, CDR2 YNFKEQ. The CDR3 extends over 17 amino acids. CDR3: CASSQTTRRAGGNEQYF. The CDR3 DNA reads as TGTGCCAGCAGTCAAACCACGCGCCGAGCCGGGGGAAATGAGCAGTACTTC.

This clonotype was counted many times. J is TRBJ1-2 and V is TRBV12-5; TRBD1 is a possible D gene (5 bases). Trimming left V 5 bases short and J 7 bases short, with 14 bases between. This CDR3 has 13 residues. CDR1 and CDR2 (germline): LGHNT, FRNRAP. The CDR3, as DNA: TGTGCTAGTGGTCCTATTCAGGGCTTTGGCTACACCTTC. Its translation is CASGPIQGFGYTF.

The V and J genes are TRBV7-2 and TRBJ1-1; 9 bases line up with TRBD1. This CDR3 contains 15 residues. Germline CDR1 SGHTA, CDR2 FQGNSA. J gave up 4 bases and V 3 bases, and 6 bases lay outside the gene matches. The CDR3 DNA follows: TGTGCCAGCAGCTTCAGACGGGACAGGGTCACTGAAGCTTTCTTT. This translates into CASSFRRDRVTEAFF. Supplemented by reference TRBV7-2 and TRBJ1-1, the full variable domain reads GAGVSQSPSNKVTEKGKDVELRCDPISGHTALYWYRQSLGQGLEFLIYFQGNSAPDKSGLPSDRFSAERTGGSVSTLTIQRTQQEDSAVYLCASSFRRDRVTEAFFGQGTRLTVV.

This chain joins TRBV20-1 and TRBJ2-7; TRBD1 matches 8 bases. The germline V gene has CDR1 DFQATT and CDR2 SNEGSKA (reference sequence). V shed 5 bases, J shed 0 bases, and the junction held 9 bases outside the gene matches. The CDR3 extends over 15 amino acids. The chain's CDR3 is CSAWGGQGASYEQYF. CDR3 bases: TGCAGTGCTTGGGGCGGGCAGGGGGCCTCCTACGAGCAGTACTTC.

The genes are TRBV2 and TRBJ2-3; tentatively, D is TRBD2 (5 bases). The V end was cut by 7 bases, the J end by 3 bases, with 11 bases between. The CDR3 covers 13 residues. Germline loops: CDR1 SNHLY, CDR2 FYNNEI. Written as DNA, the CDR3 is TGTGCCAGCATTCGGGAAGTAACAGATACGCAGTATTTT. Amino acids: CASIREVTDTQYF.

The genes are TRBV4-2 and TRBJ2-1, with 8 bases fitting TRBD2. The V gene end was trimmed by 5 bases and the J gene end by 0 bases; junction bases not matched to a gene: 12. In germline, CDR1 is LGHNA, CDR2 YNFKEQ. The CDR3 is 18 amino acids. In DNA form, the CDR3 reads TGTGCCAGCAGCATCCGAGCCAGCGGGAGTACCTCCTACAATGAGCAGTTCTTC. It is translated as CASSIRASGSTSYNEQFF.

The chain combines TRBV20-1 with TRBJ2-5; 7 bases fit TRBD1. The CDR3 is 14 residues long. Germline V gene lookup returns CDR1 DFQATT and CDR2 SNEGSKA (reference sequence). With 4 bases clipped from V and 1 base from J, the junction kept 6 bases outside the gene matches. CDR3 DNA: TGCAGTGCTATCTCAGGGACAGCCCAAGAGACCCAGTACTTC. As protein: CSAISGTAQETQYF.

The chain joins TRBV6-4 to TRBJ2-3; tentatively, D is TRBD1 (5 bases). The CDR3 has 14 residues. V was cut by 2 bases and J by 3 bases, with 9 bases left in between. Germline CDR1 reads MRHNA; CDR2 reads SNTAGT. CDR3 region: CASSDGALTDTQYF. CDR3 DNA: TGTGCCAGCAGTGACGGGGCTCTGACAGATACGCAGTATTTT.

V and J are TRBV20-1 and TRBJ2-1; a weak D match, TRBD2 (5 bases). Looked up from germline, CDR1 is DFQATT and CDR2 is SNEGSKA (reference sequence). The CDR3 has 19 amino acids. V dropped 5 bases and J dropped 1 base, with 27 bases sitting between them. The CDR3 nucleotides are TGCAGTGCTCCAAACGACGGGCAGACTACTTTACTTTCCTACAATGAGCAGTTCTTC. Its translation: CSAPNDGQTTLLSYNEQFF.